The 13 T cell receptor beta chains below come from one sample, sequenced in a study of CD8+ T cells in alopecia areata. This sample's treatment: oral pan-JAK inhibitor, 5-10 mg twice daily. As the sequencing template, cDNA was produced by extracting RNA and reverse transcribing it. Sequenced by immunoSEQ multiplex PCR; TCRdb stores in-frame clones only, minus some. This sample yields some 170,000 clones, of which less than 70% are seen a single time; 11% belongs to the top ten. The material sequenced was CD8+ T cells sorted from blood, taken at week 24, from a patient treated with tofacitinib. These receptors came from a human donor with alopecia areata.

This chain joins TRBV5-4 and TRBJ1-1; no definite D call. Germline values: CDR1 SGHNT, CDR2 YYREEE (reference sequence). V gave up 3 bases and J gave up 0 bases, with 6 bases separating them. The CDR3 is 13 residues long. The CDR3, as DNA: TGTGCCAGCAGCTCCGCGGTGAACACTGAAGCTTTCTTT. Translated: CASSSAVNTEAFF.

This clone has only one observation. Other nucleotide sequences from this sample produce the same CDR3. The CDR3 sequence: CASSPTGSTDTQYF. The CDR3 bases are TGTGCCAGCAGCCCGACAGGGAGCACAGATACGCAGTATTTT. The chain is built from TRBV7-3 and TRBJ2-3, with 7 bases that match TRBD1. J gave up 0 bases and V 5 bases, and 2 bases lay outside the gene matches. Germline CDR1 SGHTA, CDR2 FQGTGA. The CDR3 sequence is 14 residues long.

As regards this clone: In the same sample, other DNA sequences code for this CDR3. J is TRBJ2-7 and V is TRBV9; TRBD1 agrees at 9 bases. The CDR3 has 14 residues. CDR1 is SGDLS and CDR2 is YYNGEE in the germline V gene. The junction had 2 bases not matched to a gene; V was cut back by 2 bases and J by 2 bases. The CDR3 sequence is CASSVGQGTYEQYF. The CDR3 region has the DNA TGTGCCAGCAGCGTTGGACAGGGGACCTACGAGCAGTACTTC.

This rearrangement joins TRBV19 to TRBJ1-2, with 9 nucleotides matching TRBD1. V trimming: 3 bases; J trimming: 5 bases; junction bases outside the gene matches: 4. The CDR3 length is 14 residues. Per the germline V gene, CDR1 is LNHDA and CDR2 is SQIVND (reference sequence). The CDR3 is CASSIPGQGYGYTF. DNA of the CDR3: TGTGCCAGTAGTATCCCGGGACAGGGATATGGCTACACCTTC.

This chain joins TRBV5-6 and TRBJ2-2, with D hard to call. The CDR3 totals 19 residues. From germline, CDR1 is SGHDT and CDR2 YYEEEE. Trimming left V 1 base short and J 0 bases short, with 19 bases between. CDR3 residues: CASSLFPVEISTNTGELFF. Here the CDR3 DNA reads TGTGCCAGCAGCTTGTTTCCCGTAGAGATTTCAACGAACACCGGGGAGCTGTTTTTT.

The chain carries TRBV9 and TRBJ2-7; D perhaps matches TRBD1 (6 bases). CDR3 size: 16 residues. Germline CDR1 is SGDLS and CDR2 is YYNGEE. Trimming removed 0 bases at V and 0 bases at J, with 13 bases between. Here the CDR3 reads CASSVGLEGVSYEQYF. The CDR3 region has the DNA TGTGCCAGCAGCGTAGGTTTAGAGGGGGTCTCCTACGAGCAGTACTTC.

V gene TRBV19 combines with J gene TRBJ1-5; D remains ambiguous. The CDR3 runs to 14 residues. Per germline, CDR1 LNHDA and CDR2 SQIVND (reference sequence). Between the trimmed V and J ends, which lost 5 bases and 2 bases, there was a span of 10 bases. CDR3 in amino acids: CASSLGVGNQPQHF. CDR3 DNA sequence: TGTGCCAGTAGTCTCGGAGTTGGCAATCAGCCCCAGCATTTT.

The V gene is TRBV7-9, the J gene TRBJ2-7; 9 positions agree with TRBD1. The CDR3 loop spans 15 amino acids. With 3 bases clipped from V and 1 base from J, the junction kept 4 bases outside the gene matches. Germline-derived CDR1 and CDR2 are SEHNR and FQNEAQ (reference sequence). The CDR3 protein is CASSFAGTGSYEQYF. The CDR3 DNA is TGTGCCAGCAGCTTCGCCGGGACAGGGTCCTACGAGCAGTACTTC. The complete variable domain, with remaining parts taken from reference TRBV7-9 and TRBJ2-7, reads DTGVSQNPRHKITKRGQNVTFRCDPISEHNRLYWYRQTLGQGPEFLTYFQNEAQLEKSRLLSDRFSAERPKGSFSTLEIQRTEQGDSAMYLCASSFAGTGSYEQYFGPGTRLTVT.

The chain carries TRBV5-1 and TRBJ2-7, with 7 bases fitting TRBD1. The germline V gene has CDR1 SGHRS and CDR2 YFSETQ. The CDR3 loop spans 14 amino acids. V was clipped by 0 bases and J by 3 bases; unmatched bases: 3. In nucleotides, the CDR3 is TGCGCCAGCAGCTTGGGGACAGGAGGCTACGAGCAGTACTTC. Translated: CASSLGTGGYEQYF.

The table lists this clone with a few counts. This sequence joins TRBV29-1 and TRBJ2-7, with 9 bases aligning to TRBD1. Germline V gives CDR1 SQVTM, CDR2 ANQGSEA. This CDR3 has 15 amino acids. V was clipped by 3 bases and J by 3 bases; unmatched bases: 9. The CDR3 reads CSVEGTGREDYEQYF. In DNA form, the CDR3 reads TGCAGCGTTGAGGGGACAGGGAGGGAAGACTACGAGCAGTACTTC.

V and J are TRBV30 and TRBJ1-1; tentative D call: TRBD1 (6 bases). Between the trimmed V and J ends, which lost 4 bases and 1 base, there was a span of 16 bases. CDR1 and CDR2 from the germline V gene are GTSNPN and SVGIG (reference sequence). The CDR3 totals 15 residues. The CDR3 coding sequence is TGTGCCTGGACCCCCCCCGTAGGGGGGAACACTGAAGCTTTCTTT. Its translation is CAWTPPVGGNTEAFF.

This clone has just a few counts. The V and J genes are TRBV7-6 and TRBJ2-2; 10 bases align to TRBD2. CDR1 and CDR2 from the germline V gene are SGHVS and FNYEAQ. J lost 6 bases, V lost 3 bases, and 1 base had no gene match. The CDR3 loop spans 14 amino acids. CDR3 region: CASSLSGGAGELFF. Here the CDR3 DNA reads TGTGCCAGCAGCTTGAGCGGGGGGGCCGGGGAGCTGTTTTTT.

J is TRBJ1-5 and V is TRBV19; no firm D call. Looked up from germline, CDR1 is LNHDA and CDR2 is SQIVND (reference sequence). The CDR3 runs to 13 residues. V lost 5 bases and J 6 bases, leaving 11 bases between the germline ends. The DNA for the CDR3 is TGTGCCAGTAGTCCGTCAAGCGGTCAGCCCCAGCATTTT. Translated: CASSPSSGQPQHF.